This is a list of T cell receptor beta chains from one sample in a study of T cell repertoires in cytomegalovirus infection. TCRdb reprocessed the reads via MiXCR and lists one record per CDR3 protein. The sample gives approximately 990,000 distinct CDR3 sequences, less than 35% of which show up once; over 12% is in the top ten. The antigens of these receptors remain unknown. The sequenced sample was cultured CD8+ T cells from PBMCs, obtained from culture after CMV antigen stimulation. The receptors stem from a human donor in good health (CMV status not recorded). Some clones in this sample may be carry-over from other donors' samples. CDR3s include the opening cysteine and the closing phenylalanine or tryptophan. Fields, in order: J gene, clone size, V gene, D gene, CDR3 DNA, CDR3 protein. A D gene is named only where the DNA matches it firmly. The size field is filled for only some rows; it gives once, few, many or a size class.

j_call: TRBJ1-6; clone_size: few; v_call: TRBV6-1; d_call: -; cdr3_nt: TGTGCCAGCAGTGAAGGGGACTGGAGCTCCTATAATTCACCCCTCCACTTT; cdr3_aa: CASSEGDWSSYNSPLHF
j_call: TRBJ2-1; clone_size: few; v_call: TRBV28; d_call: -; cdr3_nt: TGTGCCAGCACCCAGGCCCCCCACCTGGTGGATGAGCAGTTCTTC; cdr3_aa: CASTQAPHLVDEQFF
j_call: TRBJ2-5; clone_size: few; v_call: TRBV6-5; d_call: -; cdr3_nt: TGTGCCAGCAGTTTCGGGACATGGGGATCGGAGACCCAGTACTTC; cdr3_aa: CASSFGTWGSETQYF
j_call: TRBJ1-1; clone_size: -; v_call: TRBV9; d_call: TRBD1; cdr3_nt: TGTGCCAGCAGCGTAGCTGGACAGGGAGGTAGAGGCACTGAAGCTTTCTTT; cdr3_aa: CASSVAGQGGRGTEAFF
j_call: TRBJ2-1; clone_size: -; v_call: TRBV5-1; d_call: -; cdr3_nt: TGCGCCAGCAGTTTCCCCTCCGGAGGGCAGTTCTTC; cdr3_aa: CASSFPSGGQFF
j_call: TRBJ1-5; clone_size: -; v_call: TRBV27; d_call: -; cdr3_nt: TGTGCCAGCAGTTTTGTCGGGAGCGCCGGGCCCCAGCATTTT; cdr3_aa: CASSFVGSAGPQHF
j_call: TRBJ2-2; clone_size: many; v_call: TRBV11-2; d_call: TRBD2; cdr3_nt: TGTGCCAGCAGCCGGTGGGCTAGCGGGTTCTCCTCCGGGGAGCTGTTTTTT; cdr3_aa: CASSRWASGFSSGELFF
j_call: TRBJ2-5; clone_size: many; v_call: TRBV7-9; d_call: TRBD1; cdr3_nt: TGTGCCAGCAGCCCTCGACTCCGGGACAGCCTCCAAGAGACCCAGTACTTC; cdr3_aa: CASSPRLRDSLQETQYF
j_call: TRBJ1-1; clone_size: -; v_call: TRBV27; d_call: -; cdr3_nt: TGTGCCAGCAGAGCTGGCGCCTGGGACACTGAAGCTTTCTTT; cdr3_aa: CASRAGAWDTEAFF
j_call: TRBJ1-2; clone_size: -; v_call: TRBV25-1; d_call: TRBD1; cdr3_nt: TGTGCCAGCAGTGGAACGGGACCACAGGGGAACTATGGCTACACCTTC; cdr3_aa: CASSGTGPQGNYGYTF
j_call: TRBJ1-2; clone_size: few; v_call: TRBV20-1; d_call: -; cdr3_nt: TGCAGTGCCCCGCGGGGGAACTATGGCTACACCTTC; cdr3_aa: CSAPRGNYGYTF
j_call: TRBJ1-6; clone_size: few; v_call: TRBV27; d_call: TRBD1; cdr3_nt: TGTGCCAGCAAACCAGGGGGCTTTCCACCCCTCCACTTT; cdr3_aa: CASKPGGFPPLHF
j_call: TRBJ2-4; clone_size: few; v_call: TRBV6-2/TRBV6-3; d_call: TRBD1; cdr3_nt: TGTGCCAGCAGCCCGACAGGGCCAATGGACATTCAGTACTTC; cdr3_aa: CASSPTGPMDIQYF
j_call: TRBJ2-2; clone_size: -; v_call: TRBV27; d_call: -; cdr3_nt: TGTGCCAGCAGCTTCCGACAGCCCCCCGTAGGCACCGGGGAGCTGTTTTTT; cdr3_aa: CASSFRQPPVGTGELFF
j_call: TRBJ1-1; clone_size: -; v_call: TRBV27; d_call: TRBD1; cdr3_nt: TGTGCCAGCAGTTTCAATGGACAGGGGGCGTTTGAAGCTTTCTTT; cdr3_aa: CASSFNGQGAFEAFF
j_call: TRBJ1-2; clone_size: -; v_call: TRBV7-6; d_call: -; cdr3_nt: TGTGCCAGCAGCCAAGGGCGGTGGGATTATGGCTACACCTTC; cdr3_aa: CASSQGRWDYGYTF
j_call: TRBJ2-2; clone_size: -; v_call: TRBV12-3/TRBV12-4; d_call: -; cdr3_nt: TGTGCCAGCAGCCGATCGGGGTCTCGAGGCACCGGGGAGCTGTTTTTT; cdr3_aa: CASSRSGSRGTGELFF
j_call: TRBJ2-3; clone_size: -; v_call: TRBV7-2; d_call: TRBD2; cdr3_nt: TGTGCCAGCAGCCGATTCACAGGACTAGCGGGGGTAGATACGCAGTATTTT; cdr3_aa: CASSRFTGLAGVDTQYF
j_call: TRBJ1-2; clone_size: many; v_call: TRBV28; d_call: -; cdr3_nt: TGTGCCAGCAACGGAAAGGGGGGGGCGGCCGGCTACACCTTC; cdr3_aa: CASNGKGGAAGYTF
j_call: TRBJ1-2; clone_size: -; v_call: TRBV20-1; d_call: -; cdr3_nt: TGCAGTGCCCCGCCCCGGTTTAACTATGGCTACACCTTC; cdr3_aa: CSAPPRFNYGYTF
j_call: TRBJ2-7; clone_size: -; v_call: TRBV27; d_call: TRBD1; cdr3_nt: TGTGCCAGCAGTAACCCCGGGACAGGGATCGCCTACGAGCAGTACTTC; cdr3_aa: CASSNPGTGIAYEQYF
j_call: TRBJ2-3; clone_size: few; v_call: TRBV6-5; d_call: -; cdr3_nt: TGTGCCAGCACGGGGGCCGGTCACACAGATACGCAGTATTTT; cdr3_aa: CASTGAGHTDTQYF
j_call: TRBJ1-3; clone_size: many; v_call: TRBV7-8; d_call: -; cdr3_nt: TGTGCCAGCAGCTTAGGGGGCAGGGTGAACTCTGGAAACACCATATATTTT; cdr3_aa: CASSLGGRVNSGNTIYF
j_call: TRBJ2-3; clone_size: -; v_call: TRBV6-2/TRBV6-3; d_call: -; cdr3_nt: TGTGCCAGCAGCCCCTGGGCGGGGGCAGGGGTAGATACGCAGTATTTT; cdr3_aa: CASSPWAGAGVDTQYF